Listed below are T cell receptor beta chains from one sample, sequenced in a study of blood T cell repertoires in COVID-19. Generated by immunoSEQ multiplex PCR, the TCRdb table keeps only in-frame clones and is missing some. The sample shows under 100,000 clones, approximately 86% of them seen only once. The sequenced sample consisted of peripheral blood. Receptors were obtained from a male donor with acute or convalescent COVID-19. Both conserved end residues are part of each CDR3. The D gene is left open where the match is weak. Only some rows state a clone size, as once, few, many or a class for expanded clones.

v_call	j_call	clone_size	d_call	cdr3_nt	cdr3_aa
TRBV30	TRBJ1-6	NA	TRBD1	TGTGCCTGGAGCCCTGCGGGACAGGGGAAAGATTCACCCCTCCACTTT	CAWSPAGQGKDSPLHF
TRBV5-1	TRBJ2-1	once	TRBD2	TGTGCCAGCAGCTTAACTAGCGGGGGGGCCTTTGAGCAGTTCTTC	CASSLTSGGAFEQFF
TRBV7-2	TRBJ2-3	NA	NA	TGTGCCAGCAGCAGAGGCCCCCTCCCCACAGATACGCAGTATTTT	CASSRGPLPTDTQYF
TRBV28	TRBJ2-5	NA	NA	TGTGCCAGCAGTGGCAGGGTAGAGACCCAGTACTTC	CASSGRVETQYF
TRBV4-1	TRBJ2-5	NA	TRBD2	TGCGCCAGCAGCCAAGATACCCGGGGGGAAGAGACCCAGTACTTC	CASSQDTRGEETQYF
TRBV2	TRBJ1-6	NA	TRBD1	TGTGCCAGCAGCGCCGGACAGGGAGGGAATTCACCCCTCCACTTT	CASSAGQGGNSPLHF
TRBV7-8	TRBJ2-7	NA	NA	TGTGCCAGCAGCCCACCGATCGGAGGCTACGAGCAGTACTTC	CASSPPIGGYEQYF
TRBV11-2	TRBJ2-5	NA	NA	TGTGCCAGCAGTAAGCGGGCGAACGGAGAGACCCAGTACTTC	CASSKRANGETQYF
TRBV7-9	TRBJ1-6	few	TRBD1	TGTGCCAGCAGCCCTGGGACAGGGGGCTTCAATTCACCCCTCCACTTT	CASSPGTGGFNSPLHF
TRBV10-3	TRBJ2-3	NA	NA	TGTGCCATCGGGGCGGGGCGGTCCGGGGATACGCAGTATTTT	CAIGAGRSGDTQYF
TRBV6-5	TRBJ1-1	few	NA	TGTGCCAGCAATTCGGGACACTTGAACACTGAAGCTTTCTTT	CASNSGHLNTEAFF
TRBV7-8	TRBJ2-1	NA	TRBD2	TGTGCCAGCAGCGTACGGACTAGCGGGGGCTACTACAATGAGCAGTTCTTC	CASSVRTSGGYYNEQFF
TRBV28	TRBJ1-4	NA	NA	TGTGCCAGCAGGGACTCTAAAAATGAAAAACTGTTTTTT	CASRDSKNEKLFF
TRBV6-5	TRBJ1-5	NA	NA	TGTGCCAGCAGTTACTCTGACAGCAGCAATCAGCCCCAGCATTTT	CASSYSDSSNQPQHF
TRBV18	TRBJ2-2	NA	TRBD2	TGTGCCAGCTCACCACCCCTAGCGGGGGGGCGTACCGGGGAGCTGTTTTTT	CASSPPLAGGRTGELFF
TRBV6-5	TRBJ1-1	NA	NA	TGTGCCAGCAGTTACTCGATTTGGGGCGGTGAAGCTTTCTTT	CASSYSIWGGEAFF
TRBV30	TRBJ1-2	NA	TRBD1	TGTGCCTGGAGTGTACCCGGAGACTCGGGACAGGTCTATGGCTACACCTTC	CAWSVPGDSGQVYGYTF
TRBV7-8	TRBJ1-5	NA	NA	TGTGCCAGCAGCTTAGGTTGGGGGCGGACCTTAGTGGGGCCCCAGCATTTT	CASSLGWGRTLVGPQHF
TRBV6-4	TRBJ1-5	NA	NA	TGTGCCAGCATGAGGGCAGTCAATCAGCCCCAGCATTTT	CASMRAVNQPQHF
TRBV6-6	TRBJ1-3	NA	NA	TGTGCCAGCAGTTCCGGTTTATGGTCTGGAAACACCATATATTTT	CASSSGLWSGNTIYF
TRBV5-6	TRBJ2-3	NA	TRBD2	TGTGCCAGCAGCTTGGCCGGCGGGGGAGACACAGATACGCAGTATTTT	CASSLAGGGDTDTQYF
TRBV5-1	TRBJ1-3	NA	TRBD1	TGCGCCAGCAGCTTAAGGACAGGAGCCGGGGCGAGCTCTGGAAACACCATATATTTT	CASSLRTGAGASSGNTIYF
TRBV29-1	TRBJ2-7	NA	TRBD2	TGCAGCGCTGGGGCTAGCGGGGGTTACGAGCAGTACTTC	CSAGASGGYEQYF
TRBV24-1	TRBJ1-2	NA	TRBD1	TGTGCCACCAGAGGGGGCGAGGATGGCTACACCTTC	CATRGGEDGYTF
TRBV5-6	TRBJ2-7	NA	NA	TGTGCCAGCAGCTTGGAGCCCGGGGACTTTGGCTCCTACGAGCAGTACTTC	CASSLEPGDFGSYEQYF
TRBV11-3	TRBJ2-1	NA	NA	TGTGCCAGCAGCCCCATTCGGGGAGGTGAGCAGTTCTTC	CASSPIRGGEQFF
TRBV13	TRBJ2-3	once	NA	TGTGCCAGCAGCTTTGGGGGGGGCGCAGATACGCAGTATTTT	CASSFGGGADTQYF
TRBV6-5	TRBJ2-3	NA	TRBD1	TGTGCCAGCAGCAACAGGGGGCAAGATACGCAGTATTTT	CASSNRGQDTQYF
TRBV9	TRBJ2-1	NA	TRBD2	TGTGCCAGCAGCGTAGATCCTAGCGGGGCGGGTGAGCAGTTCTTC	CASSVDPSGAGEQFF
TRBV12-5	TRBJ2-5	NA	TRBD2	TGTGCTAGTGCCCTGGGGACTAGCGGGGGCCAAGAGACCCAGTACTTC	CASALGTSGGQETQYF
TRBV7-3	TRBJ2-3	NA	TRBD2	TGTGCCAGCAGCCAGGGACTAGCGGGGGGTTACAGCACAGATACGCAGTATTTT	CASSQGLAGGYSTDTQYF
TRBV19	TRBJ1-2	few	TRBD1	TGTGCCAGTAGTATAGAATTTTGGGGACAGGGAGCCCTTAGGCGCTATGGCTACACCTTC	CASSIEFWGQGALRRYGYTF
TRBV2	TRBJ1-4	NA	TRBD1	TGTGCCAGCAGACCGGGACAGGGGGCAGGTGGGGATAATGAAAAACTGTTTTTT	CASRPGQGAGGDNEKLFF
TRBV25-1	TRBJ2-3	NA	TRBD1	TGTGCCAGCAGTGAATGGGGACAGGGGACAGATACGCAGTATTTT	CASSEWGQGTDTQYF
TRBV4-1	TRBJ2-3	NA	TRBD1	TGCGCCAGCAGGATAAGGACAGGCTCTGGGGGTGACACAGATACGCAGTATTTT	CASRIRTGSGGDTDTQYF
TRBV19	TRBJ1-1	few	TRBD1	TGTGCCAGTATTATACAGGGGGCCAACACTGAAGCTTTCTTT	CASIIQGANTEAFF
TRBV5-1	TRBJ1-6	NA	NA	TGCGCCAGCAGCCGCGGGACGGGTGATAATTCACCCCTCCACTTT	CASSRGTGDNSPLHF
TRBV18	TRBJ1-5	NA	TRBD1	TGTGCCAGCTCCCTCGGGACAGGGGTGGAACAGCCCCAGCATTTT	CASSLGTGVEQPQHF
TRBV5-1	TRBJ2-1	NA	NA	TGCGCCAGCAGCTACGGGGGGCAGGTGAATGAGCAGTTCTTC	CASSYGGQVNEQFF
TRBV14	TRBJ1-6	NA	NA	TGTGCCAGCACCACCGGAGTTAGAAATTCACCCCTCCACTTT	CASTTGVRNSPLHF
TRBV6-4	TRBJ2-2	NA	NA	TGTGCCAGCGCAACCATCGCGGGCGGCACCGGGGAGCTGTTTTTT	CASATIAGGTGELFF
TRBV2	TRBJ1-1	NA	NA	TGTGCCAGCAGTGAAGTGGGAGAGGGAAGGCGAGCTTTCTTT	CASSEVGEGRRAFF
TRBV4-2	TRBJ2-5	NA	NA	TGTGCCAGCAGCCAAGTAGAGGGCCAAGAGACCCAGTACTTC	CASSQVEGQETQYF
TRBV5-6	TRBJ1-6	few	TRBD1	TGTGCCAGCAGCTACCTAGGACAGGTCTTCCACTTT	CASSYLGQVFHF
TRBV7-8	TRBJ2-5	NA	TRBD2	TGTGCCAGCAGCTTCGGGACTAGCACGGAGACCCAGTACTTC	CASSFGTSTETQYF
TRBV30	TRBJ2-5	NA	NA	TGTGCCTGGAGTCTACAGGGACCGCAAGAGACCCAGTACTTC	CAWSLQGPQETQYF
TRBV19	TRBJ1-6	NA	NA	TGTGCCAGTAGTTTTTCCGGCGGTAATTCACCCCTCCACTTT	CASSFSGGNSPLHF
TRBV19	TRBJ1-2	NA	TRBD1	TGTGCCAGTAGTATACTGGACAGGGTCGTGTCCGACTATGGCTACACCTTC	CASSILDRVVSDYGYTF
TRBV24-1	TRBJ2-5	NA	TRBD1	TGTGCCACCAGTGATTTGGGACAGGGTACGAAAGAGACCCAGTACTTC	CATSDLGQGTKETQYF
TRBV5-4	TRBJ1-4	NA	TRBD1	TGTGCCAGCAGCCGAGGACAGGGCGTTAATGAAAAACTGTTTTTT	CASSRGQGVNEKLFF
TRBV27	TRBJ1-6	NA	NA	TGTGCCAGCACCTCACTGACACTACGGGGTTCACCCCTCCACTTT	CASTSLTLRGSPLHF
TRBV30	TRBJ2-2	NA	NA	TGTGCCTGGAGTGTGGGGGCCACCGGGGAGCTGTTTTTT	CAWSVGATGELFF